This T cell receptor (beta chain) derives from a study of identical twins. In this sample, this clonotype turned up many times. TCRdb used MiXCR to reprocess the 5' RACE reads, holding one entry per CDR3 protein. The sample records 690,000 or so distinct CDR3 sequences, 8% to 9% being singletons. Germline CDR1 and CDR2: SGHRS and YFSETQ. The V gene end was trimmed by 5 bases and the J gene end by 6 bases; junction bases not matched to a gene: 9. The CDR3 has 15 amino acids. These sequences were also reported in another study, on yellow fever vaccine responses in identical twins.

This sequence joins TRBV5-1 and TRBJ2-3, with 10 bases matching TRBD2. The specimen sequenced was PBMCs. The source is a woman between 18 and 29 years old in good health. CDR3 amino acids: CASREAGGPVDTQYF. CDR3 nucleotides: TGCGCCAGCAGGGAAGCGGGAGGGCCGGTGGATACGCAGTATTTT.